These T cell receptor beta chains were read from a single sample in a study of cytomegalovirus exposure and HLA in healthy donors. Here immunoSEQ multiplex PCR was the method, and the copy in TCRdb shows in-frame clones only, minus some. The table includes around 170,000 clones, around 80% detected once. The sequenced material came from PBMCs. The receptors were sampled from a man aged 40-55 years in good health and CMV-seronegative. CDR3s include the opening cysteine and the closing phenylalanine or tryptophan.

J: TRBJ1-4
V: TRBV19
CDR3: CASSRGTATNEKLFF

J: TRBJ1-2
V: TRBV2
CDR3: CASSGGVGYTF

J: TRBJ1-5
V: TRBV18
CDR3: CASSPGTGGPINGPQHF

J: TRBJ1-1
V: TRBV6-4
CDR3: CASRGQGPEAFF

J: TRBJ1-1
V: TRBV10-1
CDR3: CASSESMVKGGEAFF

J: TRBJ1-6
V: TRBV6-5
CDR3: CASSLIRGSNSPLHF

J: TRBJ1-1
V: TRBV6-1
CDR3: CASSERGTEAFF

J: TRBJ1-2
V: TRBV5-1
CDR3: CASSSQGAGNYGYTF

J: TRBJ2-2
V: TRBV5-1
CDR3: CASSYSPGELFF

J: TRBJ2-7
V: TRBV19
CDR3: CASSLRTDNYEQYF

J: TRBJ1-3
V: TRBV5-1
CDR3: CASSLDYSSGNTIYF

J: TRBJ1-2
V: TRBV9
CDR3: CASSDGTGTYYGYTF

J: TRBJ1-1
V: TRBV5-1
CDR3: CASSFTRVSNTEAFF

J: TRBJ2-1
V: TRBV27
CDR3: CASSRDREGYNEQFF

J: -
V: TRBV28
CDR3: CASRPGTGFSEQYF

J: TRBJ2-7
V: TRBV28
CDR3: CASSPWTASVSYEQYF

J: TRBJ2-2
V: TRBV7-9
CDR3: CSSSYQGMPANTGELFF

J: TRBJ2-2
V: TRBV7-9
CDR3: CSSGPHQREVGTGELFF

J: TRBJ1-5
V: TRBV21-1
CDR3: CASSRIRGQPQHF

J: TRBJ1-2
V: TRBV28
CDR3: CASSLIRTGRTSGGYTF